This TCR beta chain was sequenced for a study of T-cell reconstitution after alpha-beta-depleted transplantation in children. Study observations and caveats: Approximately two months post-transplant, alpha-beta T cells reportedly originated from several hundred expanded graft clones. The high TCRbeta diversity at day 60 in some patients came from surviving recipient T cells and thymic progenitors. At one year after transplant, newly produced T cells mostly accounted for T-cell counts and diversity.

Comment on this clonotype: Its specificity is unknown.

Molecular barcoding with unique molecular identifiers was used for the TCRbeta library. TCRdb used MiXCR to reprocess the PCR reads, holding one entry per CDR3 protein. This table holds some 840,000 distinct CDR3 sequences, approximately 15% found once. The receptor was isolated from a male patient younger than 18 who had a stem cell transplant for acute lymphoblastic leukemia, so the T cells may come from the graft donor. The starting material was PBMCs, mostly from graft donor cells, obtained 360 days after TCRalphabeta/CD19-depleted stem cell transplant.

For the CDR3, the DNA is TGTGCCAGCAGCGAAAACGGACTACGCACAGATACGCAGTATTTT. Protein: CASSENGLRTDTQYF. The chain is built from TRBV7-6 and TRBJ2-3; tentative D call: TRBD2 (6 bases). V lost 5 bases and J 1 base, leaving 13 bases between the germline ends. CDR3 size: 15 residues. Germline V gene lookup returns CDR1 SGHVS and CDR2 FNYEAQ.